The present entry profiles one T cell receptor (beta chain) with its context. The table lists this clone with a count of one. It lacks a known antigen. Base quality data are lacking; no much larger clone is found one base away. Based on the germline V gene, the CDR1 and CDR2 sequences are SGHAT and FQNNGV. From cysteine to phenylalanine, the CDR3 is 13 amino acids long. Only CDR3 DNA remains: 39 bases, in frame from the first base. V drops 5 bases and J drops 3 bases, leaving 10 bases in between. The immunoSEQ Assay, a bias-controlled multiplex PCR, was used to amplify TCRbeta CDR3 regions from genomic DNA. From the authors' description of their analysis: The number of nucleated cells in each sample was estimated from the amplification of reference gene primers within the assay. To quantify the absolute abundance of each unique TCRbeta CDR3 rearrangement, sequence reads were collapsed and filtered. Productive Simpson clonality was computed per sample as the square root of Simpson's diversity index over productive rearrangements. TCRdb retrieved this table from immuneACCESS and kept in-frame rearrangements only. Not all clones are present; in checked studies, unresolved V genes account for under half, and no reason is known for the remainder. V and J calls and clone size are as listed in that table; D and trimming were resolved from the DNA. This sample holds roughly 73,000 clones; about 88% were observed only once. Approximately 1.5% of the sample rests with the top ten.

Each collaborating institution followed its own protocols to collect whole blood in K2EDTA tubes. For TCRbeta analysis, collaborators shipped samples as frozen whole blood, isolated PBMCs, or DNA extracted from either of those sample types. The data are from a study of blood T cell repertoires in COVID-19 (dated by TCRdb to about 2020). Regarding the complete study: Samples from collaborators originated in the United States, Italy and Spain and spanned both the acute and convalescent phases of COVID-19. The material from the prospective study consisted of cDNA or gDNA derived from T cells, B-cell-depleted T cells, or PBMCs. The dataset comprised deeply sampled blood TCRbeta repertoires from subjects exposed to, actively infected with, or recovered from COVID-19. The repertoires were released in a freely available public database intended as a resource for research on the immune response to SARS-CoV-2. The samples were drawn from the first 160 participants of the ongoing ImmuneRACE study and from some 1,300 subjects provided by 6 global collaborators. Nearly every sample came with metadata listing a de-identified subject ID, COVID-19 status, age in years and sex. Where available, HLA class I and class II types were obtained from metadata supplied by the sample provider rather than from assay-based typing.

Findings and caveats that apply to the study as a whole: How much clinical and demographic metadata was included differed by source and by participant, and the metadata was provided uncurated.

The sequence derives from a man in his fifties or sixties with acute or convalescent COVID-19. The V gene is TRBV11-2 and the J gene is TRBJ1-1, with the D gene not confidently named. The source material was peripheral blood. The CDR3 reads CASSTEIYTEAFF. The DNA sequence is TGTGCCAGCAGCACGGAGATCTACACTGAAGCTTTCTTT.